Sequencing of this T cell receptor (beta chain) was carried out in a study of tumor and adjacent non-tumor tissue in lung cancer. Broader study findings: Tumor repertoires had a smaller top 100 clone share than normal lung.

In the case of this clonotype: What it binds is unknown. An end of the junction differs from the germline gene, which may be a read error.

The template was RNA from unsorted bulk tissue. Chemotherapy-naive patients with new lung cancer underwent thoracic surgery in China, August–November 2014. Germline loops: CDR1 MNHNS, CDR2 SASEGT. The CDR3 is made up of 13 amino acids. Three rounds of nested PCR, following a modified ARM-PCR protocol, produced the TCRbeta library. Using its own MiXCR run on the multiplex PCR reads, TCRdb lists one record per CDR3 protein. The profile shows 71,000 or so distinct CDR3 sequences, over 75% of them singletons. This clonotype was obtained from a woman aged 45 to 65 with non-small cell lung cancer. This chain uses TRBV6-1 with TRBJ2-3; D remains ambiguous. Sequencing used lung tumor tissue. Here the CDR3 reads CATSRNNADTQYF. CDR3 in DNA: TGTGCCACCAGTCGAAACAATGCAGATACGCAGTATTTT.